This is a list of T cell receptor beta chains from one sample in a study of cytomegalovirus exposure and HLA in healthy donors. Only in-frame clones appear in the TCRdb table, and some are missing; sequencing was by immunoSEQ multiplex PCR. The data hold over 40,000 clones, with around 74% observed a single time. The sequenced sample consisted of PBMCs. The source of these receptors is a man younger than 45 in good health and CMV-seronegative. CDR3s include the opening cysteine and the closing phenylalanine or tryptophan. Fields, in order: clone size, J gene, V gene, D gene, CDR3 protein, CDR3 DNA. The D gene is left open where the match is weak. Some rows mark clone size as missing; the rest say once, few, many or name a class of expanded clone.

>NA|TRBJ1-3|TRBV6-5|NA
CASSLGQITLGGTIYF
TGTGCCAGCAGTTTAGGACAGATTACTCTGGGGGGGACCATATATTTT
>NA|TRBJ2-5|TRBV6-1|TRBD2
CASSDQAGDQETQYF
TGTGCCAGCAGTGACCAGGCGGGGGACCAAGAGACCCAGTACTTC
>NA|TRBJ2-7|TRBV7-2|TRBD1
CASSLLGQGAGEQYF
TGTGCCAGCAGCTTACTTGGGCAGGGGGCTGGAGAGCAGTACTTC
>medium-sized|TRBJ2-1|TRBV19|NA
CASTARGASYNEQFF
TGTGCCAGTACCGCACGGGGGGCGTCGTACAATGAGCAGTTCTTC
>NA|TRBJ2-1|TRBV2|NA
CASQFGTPPYNEQFF
TGTGCCAGCCAGTTTGGGACTCCGCCCTACAATGAGCAGTTCTTC
>NA|TRBJ1-4|TRBV5-1|TRBD1
CASSLSRGNEKLFF
TGCGCCAGCAGCTTGTCCAGGGGGAATGAAAAACTGTTTTTT
>few|TRBJ2-2|TRBV6-6|NA
CASSYSRGGELFF
TGTGCCAGCAGTTACTCCCGGGGCGGGGAGCTGTTTTTT
>NA|TRBJ2-7|TRBV29-1|TRBD1
CSVETGQGAYEQYF
TGCAGCGTTGAAACGGGACAGGGGGCATACGAGCAGTACTTC
>NA|TRBJ2-3|TRBV30|TRBD2
CAWSVLLAGATDTQYF
TGTGCCTGGAGTGTACTCCTAGCGGGCGCCACAGATACGCAGTATTTT
>NA|TRBJ2-1|TRBV6-4|TRBD1
CASSDRQGSYNEQFF
TGTGCCAGCAGTGACCGACAGGGGTCCTACAATGAGCAGTTCTTC
>NA|TRBJ2-5|TRBV27|NA
CASSLREQETQYF
TGTGCCAGCAGTTTGAGGGAACAAGAGACCCAGTACTTC
>NA|TRBJ1-4|TRBV6-6|NA
CASKGRVATNEKLFF
TGTGCATCAAAGGGGAGGGTTGCAACTAATGAAAAACTGTTTTTT
>NA|TRBJ2-7|TRBV27|TRBD1
CASSLAGTGPYEQYF
TGTGCCAGCAGTTTGGCTGGGACAGGCCCTTACGAGCAGTACTTC
>NA|TRBJ2-1|TRBV19|TRBD2
CASSVQNLLAGGNEQFF
TGTGCCAGTAGTGTGCAAAACCTACTAGCGGGTGGGAATGAGCAGTTCTTC
>NA|TRBJ2-7|TRBV21-1|NA
CASSKGNSHSYEQYF
TGTGCCAGCAGCAAAGGGAACAGCCACTCCTACGAGCAGTACTTC
>NA|TRBJ2-1|TRBV5-1|NA
CASSLDEVLYNEQFF
TGCGCCAGCAGCTTGGATGAGGTTCTCTACAATGAGCAGTTCTTC
>NA|TRBJ1-5|TRBV27|NA
CASILTGQPQHF
TGTGCCAGCATCTTGACAGGACAGCCCCAGCATTTT
>NA|TRBJ2-7|TRBV25-1|NA
CASSGVWTGRAEQYF
TGTGCCAGCAGTGGGGTTTGGACAGGGAGGGCCGAGCAGTACTTC
>NA|TRBJ2-2|TRBV10-3|TRBD1
CAIINSRDRVNTGELFF
TGTGCCATCATCAACTCTCGGGACAGGGTGAACACCGGGGAGCTGTTTTTT
>NA|TRBJ2-7|TRBV4-1|NA
CASSQTGSPSYEQYF
TGCGCCAGCAGCCAGACAGGCTCCCCTTCCTACGAGCAGTACTTC
>once|TRBJ1-1|TRBV4-1|NA
CASSQDGRMNTEAFF
TGCGCCAGCAGCCAAGATGGGAGGATGAACACTGAAGCTTTCTTT
>NA|TRBJ2-1|TRBV28|NA
CASSLLSDYNEQFF
TGTGCCAGCAGTTTGCTTAGCGACTACAATGAGCAGTTCTTC
>NA|TRBJ2-5|TRBV7-9|NA
CASSRSSYETQYF
TGTGCCAGCAGCCGGTCTAGCTACGAGACCCAGTACTTC
>NA|TRBJ2-1|TRBV6-5|TRBD2
CASSPSGGGSSKQFF
TGTGCCAGCAGTCCTTCCGGGGGGGGGTCTTCTAAGCAGTTCTTC
>NA|TRBJ2-1|TRBV7-6|TRBD2
CASSLVGTSNEQFF
TGTGCCAGCAGCTTAGTCGGGACTAGCAATGAGCAGTTCTTC
>few|TRBJ2-1|TRBV7-9|TRBD1
CASSPRGQQDNEQFF
TGTGCCAGCAGCCCTAGGGGACAGCAAGACAATGAGCAGTTCTTC